A selection of T cell receptor beta chains follows, all from one sample in a study of shared clonotypes between healthy human individuals. Some clones are missing from TCRdb's copy, which holds only in-frame ones; the method was immunoSEQ multiplex PCR. The sample lists about 1.5 million clones; 98% were seen once. Sequencing used naive CD4+ T cells sorted from blood. These receptors came from a man under 40 in good health. CDR3s include the opening cysteine and the closing phenylalanine or tryptophan. Each record gives: J gene, clone size, V gene, D gene, CDR3 protein, CDR3 DNA. D genes are given only for firm matches. Clone size is shown for a subset of rows, as once, few, many or a class of expanded clone.

TRBJ2-2 | NA | TRBV5-1 | NA | CASSYRRSESGELFF | TGCGCCAGCAGCTATAGACGATCAGAATCCGGGGAGCTGTTTTTT
TRBJ2-5 | NA | TRBV29-1 | TRBD2 | CSVSGQPRLAAQETQYF | TGCAGCGTTTCAGGTCAACCCAGGCTAGCGGCCCAAGAGACCCAGTACTTC
TRBJ1-5 | NA | TRBV6-1 | NA | CASSLPRGSQHF | TGTGCCAGCAGCCTACCTCGTGGGTCCCAGCATTTT
TRBJ2-7 | NA | TRBV28 | TRBD1 | CASSSPPPRQGKQYF | TGTGCCAGCAGTTCACCCCCACCCCGACAGGGAAAGCAGTACTTC
TRBJ1-4 | NA | TRBV29-1 | NA | CSVEGGVREKLFF | TGCAGCGTTGAGGGAGGGGTGCGTGAAAAACTGTTTTTT
TRBJ2-2 | NA | TRBV6-1 | NA | CASSAANTGELFF | TGTGCCAGCAGCGCCGCAAACACCGGGGAGCTGTTTTTT
TRBJ2-7 | NA | TRBV7-9 | NA | CASSLRGDRFSYEQYF | TGTGCCAGCAGCTTAAGGGGGGACAGATTCTCCTACGAGCAGTACTTC
TRBJ1-4 | NA | TRBV5-4 | NA | CASSLGGSVNEKLFF | TGTGCCAGCAGCCTTGGAGGGAGTGTCAATGAAAAACTGTTTTTT
TRBJ2-7 | once | TRBV15 | NA | CATSSAGIHEQYF | TGTGCCACCAGCAGCGCAGGGATCCACGAGCAGTACTTC
TRBJ2-1 | NA | TRBV25-1 | TRBD2 | CASSEGLITHEQFF | TGTGCCAGCAGTGAGGGACTAATCACACATGAGCAGTTCTTC
TRBJ2-5 | NA | TRBV5-4 | NA | CASSLDSKETQYF | TGTGCCAGCAGCTTGGATTCGAAAGAGACCCAGTACTTC
TRBJ1-1 | NA | TRBV10-3 | TRBD1 | CAISDPRQGHTEAFF | TGTGCCATCAGTGATCCGAGACAGGGGCACACTGAAGCTTTCTTT
TRBJ1-1 | NA | TRBV9 | NA | CASSAGQHLEAFF | TGTGCCAGCAGCGCGGGACAACATCTTGAAGCTTTCTTT
TRBJ2-1 | NA | TRBV5-4 | TRBD1 | CASSLEFTGASYNEQFF | TGTGCCAGCAGCTTAGAATTTACAGGGGCCTCCTACAATGAGCAGTTCTTC
TRBJ2-7 | NA | TRBV15 | NA | CATSRVSGYEQYF | TGTGCCACCAGCAGAGTAAGTGGCTACGAGCAGTACTTC
TRBJ2-7 | NA | TRBV7-2 | NA | CASSRQPTYEQYF | TGTGCCAGCAGTCGCCAGCCCACCTACGAGCAGTACTTC
TRBJ1-5 | once | TRBV28 | NA | CASSLRLQPQHF | TGTGCCAGCAGTTTAAGGCTTCAGCCCCAGCATTTT
TRBJ1-2 | NA | TRBV19 | TRBD1 | CASTQLPRQGGYTF | TGTGCCAGTACCCAACTACCACGACAGGGGGGCTACACCTTC
TRBJ2-7 | once | TRBV28 | NA | CASSRLGGLEQYF | TGTGCCAGCAGTCGCCTCGGAGGGCTCGAGCAGTACTTC
TRBJ1-5 | NA | TRBV5-6 | TRBD1 | CASSFGTEESWQPQHF | TGTGCCAGCAGCTTCGGGACAGAGGAATCGTGGCAGCCCCAGCATTTT
TRBJ2-5 | once | TRBV18 | TRBD2 | CATGGTREETQYF | TGTGCCACCGGTGGGACTAGAGAGGAGACCCAGTACTTC
TRBJ2-7 | NA | TRBV15 | NA | CATSRDRGYEQYF | TGTGCCACCAGCAGAGACAGGGGCTACGAGCAGTACTTC
TRBJ2-2 | NA | TRBV29-1 | NA | CSVDLGQGGTGELFF | TGCAGCGTTGATCTGGGGCAGGGGGGTACCGGGGAGCTGTTTTTT
TRBJ2-7 | NA | TRBV6-1 | NA | CASSSTGHGEQYF | TGTGCCAGCAGCTCTACAGGGCACGGCGAGCAGTACTTC
TRBJ1-5 | NA | TRBV28 | NA | CASTNRVSNQPQHF | TGTGCCAGCACCAACAGGGTGAGCAATCAGCCCCAGCATTTT
TRBJ1-2 | NA | TRBV7-2 | NA | CASSPLVGAYGYTF | TGTGCCAGCAGCCCCCTCGTGGGGGCATATGGCTACACCTTC
TRBJ1-1 | NA | TRBV28 | NA | CASSSDGLNTEAFF | TGTGCCAGCAGTTCCGACGGGCTGAACACTGAAGCTTTCTTT
TRBJ2-3 | NA | TRBV4-3 | TRBD2 | CASSPHQREGRVTDTQYF | TGCGCCAGCAGCCCCCATCAGCGGGAGGGTCGGGTCACAGATACGCAGTATTTT
TRBJ2-7 | NA | TRBV6-6 | NA | CASRTTTYEQYF | TGTGCCAGCAGGACAACCACCTACGAGCAGTACTTC
TRBJ2-7 | NA | TRBV29-1 | NA | CSVVQGRYEQYF | TGCAGCGTTGTCCAGGGACGGTACGAGCAGTACTTC
TRBJ2-1 | once | TRBV27 | NA | CASQKAVGLNEQFF | TGTGCCAGCCAAAAAGCGGTAGGCCTGAATGAGCAGTTCTTC